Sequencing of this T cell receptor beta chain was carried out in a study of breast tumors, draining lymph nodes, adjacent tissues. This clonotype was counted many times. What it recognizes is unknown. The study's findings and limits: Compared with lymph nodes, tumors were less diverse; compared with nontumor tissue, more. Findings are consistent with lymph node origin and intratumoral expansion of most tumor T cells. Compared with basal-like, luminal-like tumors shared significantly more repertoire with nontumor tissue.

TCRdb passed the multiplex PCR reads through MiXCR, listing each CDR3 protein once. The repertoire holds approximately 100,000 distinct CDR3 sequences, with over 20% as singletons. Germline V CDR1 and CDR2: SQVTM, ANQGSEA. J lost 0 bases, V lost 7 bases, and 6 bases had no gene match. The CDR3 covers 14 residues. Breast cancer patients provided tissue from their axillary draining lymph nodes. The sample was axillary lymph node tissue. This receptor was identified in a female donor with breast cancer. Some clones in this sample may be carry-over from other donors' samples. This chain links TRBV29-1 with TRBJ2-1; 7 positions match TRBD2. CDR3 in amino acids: CSAPGRSSYNEQFF. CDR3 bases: TGCAGCGCTCCCGGGAGGAGCTCCTACAATGAGCAGTTCTTC.